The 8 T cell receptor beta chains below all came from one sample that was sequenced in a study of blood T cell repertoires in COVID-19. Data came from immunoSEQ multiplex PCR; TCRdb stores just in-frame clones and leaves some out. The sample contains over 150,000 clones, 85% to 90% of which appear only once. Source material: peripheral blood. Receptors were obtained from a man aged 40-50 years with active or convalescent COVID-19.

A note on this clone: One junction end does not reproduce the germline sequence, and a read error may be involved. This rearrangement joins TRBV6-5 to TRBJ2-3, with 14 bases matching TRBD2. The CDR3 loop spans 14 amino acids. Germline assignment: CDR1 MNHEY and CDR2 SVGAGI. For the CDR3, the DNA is TGTGCCGGATCGCAAGTGCGGACTAGCGGGGGGCAGAATTTT. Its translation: CAGSQVRTSGGQNF.

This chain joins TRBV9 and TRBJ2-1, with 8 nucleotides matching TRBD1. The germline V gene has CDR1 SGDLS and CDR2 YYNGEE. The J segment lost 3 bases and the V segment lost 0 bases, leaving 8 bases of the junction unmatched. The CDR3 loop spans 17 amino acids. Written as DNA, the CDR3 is TGTGCCAGCAGCGTAGGAGTCCGGGACAGGTTCTACAATGAGCAGTTCTTC. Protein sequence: CASSVGVRDRFYNEQFF.

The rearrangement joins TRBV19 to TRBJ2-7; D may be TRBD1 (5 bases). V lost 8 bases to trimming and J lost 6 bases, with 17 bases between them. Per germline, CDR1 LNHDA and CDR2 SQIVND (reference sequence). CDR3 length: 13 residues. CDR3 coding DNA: TGTGCCAGTCGACGGCAGGGTACTTCCGAGCAGTACTTC. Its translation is CASRRQGTSEQYF.

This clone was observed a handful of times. The DNA of the CDR3 is TGTGCCAGCAGTTTGGGGGGGCCGGATACGCAGTATTTT. Translated: CASSLGGPDTQYF. The chain links TRBV6-2 or TRBV6-3 to TRBJ2-3; the D gene is possibly TRBD2 (7 bases). The CDR3 consists of 13 residues. CDR1 and CDR2 from the germline V gene are MNHEY and SVGEGT. Trimming pared 4 bases from V and 6 bases from J, leaving 11 bases between.

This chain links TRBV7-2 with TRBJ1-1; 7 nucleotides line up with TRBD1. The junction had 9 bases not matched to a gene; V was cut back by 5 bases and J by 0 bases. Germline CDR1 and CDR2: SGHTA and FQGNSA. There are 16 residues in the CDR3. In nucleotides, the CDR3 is TGTGCCAGCAGCCCGGACAGGAGGGGTTTGAACACTGAAGCTTTCTTT. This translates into CASSPDRRGLNTEAFF. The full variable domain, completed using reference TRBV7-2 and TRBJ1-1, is GAGVSQSPSNKVTEKGKDVELRCDPISGHTALYWYRQSLGQGLEFLIYFQGNSAPDKSGLPSDRFSAERTGGSVSTLTIQRTQQEDSAVYLCASSPDRRGLNTEAFFGQGTRLTVV.

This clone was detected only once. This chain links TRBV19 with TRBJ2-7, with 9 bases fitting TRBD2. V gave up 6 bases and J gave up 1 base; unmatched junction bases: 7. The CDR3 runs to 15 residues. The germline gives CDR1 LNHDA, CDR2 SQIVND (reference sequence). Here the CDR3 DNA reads TGTGCCAGTAGAGCCGCGGGGGGGGTTTCCTACGAGCAGTACTTC. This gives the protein CASRAAGGVSYEQYF.

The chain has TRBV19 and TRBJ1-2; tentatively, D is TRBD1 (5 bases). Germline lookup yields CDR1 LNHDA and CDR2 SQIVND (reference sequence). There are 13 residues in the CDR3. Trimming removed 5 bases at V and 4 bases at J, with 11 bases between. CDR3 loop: CASSFQGSYGYTF. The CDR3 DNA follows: TGTGCCAGTAGTTTTCAGGGAAGCTATGGCTACACCTTC.

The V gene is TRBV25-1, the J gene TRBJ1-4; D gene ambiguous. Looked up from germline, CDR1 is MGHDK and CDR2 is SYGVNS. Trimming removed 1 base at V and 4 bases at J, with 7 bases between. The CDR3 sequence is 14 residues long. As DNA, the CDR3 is TGTGCCAGCAGTGAATCCAGGTTTAATGAAAAACTGTTTTTT. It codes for CASSESRFNEKLFF.